The rows below give T cell receptor beta chains drawn from one sample of a study of blood T cell repertoires in COVID-19. TCRdb's copy holds only in-frame clones and misses some; the assay was immunoSEQ multiplex PCR. The data hold about 150,000 clones, with about 85% observed a single time. Sequenced sample: peripheral blood. The receptors stem from a man older than 75 with COVID-19, enrolled during active disease. CDR3s include the opening cysteine and the closing phenylalanine or tryptophan. A D gene is named only where the DNA matches it firmly. The listing skips clone size in some rows; elsewhere it reads once, few, many or a size class.

-	TRBV5-5	TRBD1	TRBJ1-2	TGTGCCAGCAGCTTGTCCCAGGGGGCTAGCGGCTACACCTTC	CASSLSQGASGYTF
-	TRBV5-4	TRBD1	TRBJ1-3	TGTGCCAGCAGCACAAAGGACAGGGCTGGAAACACCATATATTTT	CASSTKDRAGNTIYF
-	TRBV5-1	-	TRBJ2-5	TGCGCCAGCAGCCGAGACAGTCAAGAGACCCAGTACTTC	CASSRDSQETQYF
-	TRBV13	TRBD1	TRBJ1-6	TGTGCCAGCAGCTTAGGCACTTCCCCAGGGGGGCGTTCACCCCTCCACTTT	CASSLGTSPGGRSPLHF
-	TRBV7-2	-	TRBJ2-7	TGTGCCAGCAGCCGGGACACGGGGTCCTACGAGCAGTACTTC	CASSRDTGSYEQYF
-	TRBV7-2	-	TRBJ2-3	TGTGCCAGCAGCTACAGGTTCACAGATACGCAGTATTTT	CASSYRFTDTQYF
-	TRBV6-2/TRBV6-3	-	TRBJ2-7	TGTGCCAGCAGTTACACAGAACATTACTACGAGCAGTACTTC	CASSYTEHYYEQYF
-	TRBV6-5	TRBD1	TRBJ1-4	TGTGCCAGCAGTTACTCGGACAGGGCAGGGGAAAAACTGTTTTTT	CASSYSDRAGEKLFF
few	TRBV19	-	TRBJ1-1	TGTGCCAGTGATATTGCAGGGTCGAACACTGAAGCTTTCTTT	CASDIAGSNTEAFF
once	TRBV10-1	-	TRBJ2-7	TGCGCCAGCAGTGAGGGCAGCTCCTACGAGCAGTACTTC	CASSEGSSYEQYF
-	TRBV29-1	-	TRBJ2-7	TGCAGCGTGGGTGGGGGGAGGTTCGGTAACGAGCAGTACTTC	CSVGGGRFGNEQYF
-	TRBV7-2	TRBD2	TRBJ2-5	TGTGCCAGCAGCTCGGGACTAGCGGGGGAAGAGACCCAGTACTTC	CASSSGLAGEETQYF
-	TRBV5-1	-	TRBJ1-1	TGCGCCAGCAGCTTGGTAGGCACAGCGAACACTGAAGCTTTCTTT	CASSLVGTANTEAFF
-	TRBV20-1	TRBD1	TRBJ1-5	TGCAGTGCTAGTCCCTTGGACAGGGAGAATCAGCCCCAGCATTTT	CSASPLDRENQPQHF
-	TRBV7-2	-	TRBJ1-1	TGTGCCAGCAGCCTCTACCGCGACAGCCCTGAAGCTTTCTTT	CASSLYRDSPEAFF
-	TRBV6-5	TRBD1	TRBJ1-4	TGTGCCAGCAGTTACTCCGGGACAGGGGGGGAAAAACTGTTTTTT	CASSYSGTGGEKLFF
-	TRBV12-3/TRBV12-4	-	TRBJ2-5	TGTGCCAGCAGCCCATACGGGCAAGAGACCCAGTACTTC	CASSPYGQETQYF
-	TRBV5-1	-	TRBJ2-7	TGCGCCAGCAGAAGGGACACCACCTACGAGCAGTACTTC	CASRRDTTYEQYF
-	TRBV6-5	-	TRBJ1-2	TGTGCCAGCAGCATTTCCGGGAACCTCTATGGCTACACCTTC	CASSISGNLYGYTF
-	TRBV12-5	TRBD1	TRBJ2-7	TGTGCTAGTGGTTTGTCCCGACAGGGTCGGGGCTACGAGCAGTACTTC	CASGLSRQGRGYEQYF
-	TRBV4-1	-	TRBJ1-1	TGCGCCAGCAGCCAAGAAACAGGGATCACTGAAGCTTTCTTT	CASSQETGITEAFF
-	TRBV5-6	-	TRBJ2-1	TGTGCCAGCAGCTTGGGGACAAGCTACAATGAGCAGTTCTTC	CASSLGTSYNEQFF